One TCR beta chain is described in this entry. Its antigen specificity is not known. There are no base qualities to consult, and no much larger clone falls within one base. These data come from a study of cytomegalovirus exposure and HLA in healthy donors (dated by TCRdb to about 2017). About the full investigation: An earlier analysis of a few hundred of the donors reported about 260 Gb of sequence data and 95 million to 120 million unique TCR beta sequences obtained from some 170 million T cells. About 330 gigabases of sequencing data and around 85 million unique TCR sequences made up an early release that covered nearly 650 HLA-typed donors. Among the roughly 430 genotyped donors, around 79% belonged to the genetic ancestry cluster associated with self-reported Caucasian donors. The study aimed to test whether signatures of past pathogen exposure could be identified by cataloging public T cell receptors. The study profiled the T cell repertoires of about 640 subjects by immunosequencing and related them to cytomegalovirus serostatus. Besides the first cohort of more than 650 subjects, a separate validation cohort made up of 120 different subjects was used. The study combined high-throughput TCR immunosequencing, statistical association of individual TCRs with disease status, and machine learning to predict cytomegalovirus infection status. A later analysis re-analyzed previously published TCR beta repertoires from 500 to 700 donors and added high-resolution HLA genotyping to study TCR occurrence patterns. Rather than using new phenotypic data, the later analysis identified candidate immune exposures from TCR beta sequences and from how often those sequences occurred across donors. An earlier analysis of fewer than 700 of the donors applied high-throughput TCR beta sequencing to assess whether each TCR beta V gene segment acted as functional or pseudogenic. Donor age, sex, ethnicity and CMV serostatus were compiled together with the repertoire data. Genome-wide SNP genotypes for about 65% of the roughly 670 donors were used in a later genetic analysis, which treated that subset as a discovery cohort. All discovery cohort repertoires had been generated on a single sequencing platform. Class I and class II HLA loci were covered by the typing at four-digit resolution. The number of donors typed differed by locus, with roughly 620-640 for A, B, C, DRB1 and DQB1, 522 for DQA1, 600 to 610 for DPA1, and some 440 for DPB1. Five DR-DQ haplotypes were handled as single units for association and clustering, since linkage in the cohort was strong. Among almost 400 genotyped donors of the cohort, an average of 235,054 unique TCR beta nucleotide sequences were sequenced per donor, about a sixth of them non-productive. Overall study results and their limits: A later analysis associated around 16,000 TCR beta sequences with specific HLA alleles at a false discovery rate of 0.05. In a later analysis, HLA-associated TCR beta chains were found to be more clonally expanded and to have lower generation probabilities than equally common non-associated chains. Correlated functional status among segregating V segments might be attributable to linkage disequilibrium, but an unknown experimental factor could not be ruled out. For the cohort, immune exposure information was limited to CMV serostatus. In a later genetic analysis, fewer N-insertions in productive TCRs were reported among donors in an Asian-associated ancestry cluster than the roughly 700-donor mean. Broadly in line with IMGT annotations, most TCR beta V segments showed up in productive rearrangements about 87% or about 30% of the time in an earlier analysis of several hundred of the donors. The authors suggested that the approach could potentially be generalized to other disease states and immunological phenotypes. A total of roughly 160 TCR beta chains were listed by the study as associated with cytomegalovirus. In a later analysis, the rate of TCR association differed among HLA loci, with DRB1 alleles having the most associated TCRs and HLA-C alleles having the fewest. Over 15 rarely observed V segments, including chromosome 9 orphons, were excluded from the earlier analysis of about 610 of the donors because counts were too low. A further reported finding was that TCR beta sequences accurately predicted the HLA-A and HLA-B alleles for most subjects in the first cohort. A group of highly shared sequence variants was considered likely to be a technical artifact of the sequencing pipeline. In vitro tests confirmed that a few of the cytomegalovirus-associated TCR beta chains recognize cytomegalovirus antigens. The classifier was reported to diagnose cytomegalovirus status with high specificity and sensitivity in both the original and validation cohorts. According to a later analysis, most CMV-associated TCR beta chains appeared to be HLA-restricted, and the HLA associations seemed to be driven largely by CMV exposure. HLA typing was unavailable for some donors at each locus, so association tests used only the typed subset. An association between a missense DCLRE1C variant and V-gene and J-gene trimming of TCR beta chains was found in a later genetic analysis and replicated in an independent cohort. Most TCR sequences were seen in very few donors, while some public TCRs were found in many individuals. When HLA alleles, especially DR and DQ, strongly co-occurred, attributing TCR associations to individual alleles was difficult. Some IMGT-functional V segments, including TRBV6-2 and TRBV6-3, could not be distinguished by the 87-base-pair reads and were therefore excluded. The presence/absence analyses assumed that sequencing depth was roughly uniform across donors, and that assumption may not be true. In this cohort, only TCR beta chains were sequenced, and detectable features were limited by the absence of alpha or paired-chain data. A later analysis reported that several top co-occurrence clusters appeared linked to parvovirus B19, influenza, CMV and Epstein-Barr virus.

The cohort comprised several hundred healthy bone marrow donors. All cohort members were sampled while nominally healthy, although unrecorded immune exposures were likely present. The donor tested CMV seropositive and was one of the 289 seropositive cohort members. A peripheral blood sample was collected from each donor, and TCR beta sequencing was performed on peripheral blood mononuclear cells. The Qiagen DNeasy Blood Extraction Kit was used to extract genomic DNA from the blood cell samples. Inclusive of the bounding cysteine and phenylalanine, the CDR3 is 15 residues long. Solely the CDR3 DNA is kept, with 45 bases framed from the first base. Trimmed from V: 0 bases; trimmed from J: 3 bases; junction bases lacking a gene match: 1. Looking up the germline V gene yields CDR1 SGHRS and CDR2 YFSETQ. Library preparation was by the immunoSEQ multiplex PCR assay. The multiplex PCR relied on a mix of 60 forward primers for TCR Vbeta segments and 13 reverse primers for TCR Jbeta segments. Amplification of the CDR3 region of rearranged TCR beta genes was performed with a multiplex PCR assay on genomic DNA. On the Illumina HiSeq System, the amplified TCR beta libraries were sequenced as 87-base-pair reads. On the authors' methods: A later analysis tallied 70 million to 100 million unique TCR beta chains across the 610 or so repertoires, and about 12 million of those chains were shared by two or more donors. A nearest-neighbor algorithm error-corrected the raw reads and collapsed the reads into unique sequences, merging closely related sequences to remove PCR and sequencing errors. Alignment of CDR3 sequences to IMGT reference sequences was used to assign V, D and J gene segments. For a sequence to be retained, a match of at least six nucleotides to both a V gene segment and a J gene segment was required. A rearrangement counted as productive if the CDR3 had no stop codons and remained in frame with V and J, and every other rearrangement counted as non-productive. CDR3 was defined according to IMGT convention as the region running from the second conserved V-encoded cysteine to the conserved J-encoded phenylalanine. In an earlier analysis of 550 to 650 of the donors, sequences lacking an unambiguous match to a single V gene segment were excluded. In an earlier analysis of approximately 610 of the donors, V segments were called functional above 56.7% productive rearrangements and were called segregating when the between-donor standard deviation exceeded 5%. A statistical classification framework was built for diagnosing cytomegalovirus status from the catalog of TCR beta chain sequences. A later analysis assigned V and J genes by comparing TCR nucleotide sequences with IMGT/GENE-DB human TR gene sequences. A later analysis assigned CDR3 sequences and most-parsimonious VDJ recombination scenarios with the TCRdist pipeline. A later analysis defined each TCR beta chain by its CDR3 amino acid sequence plus V-gene family, and excluded reads lacking a unique V-gene family. As a way to deal with suspected cross-contamination and a sequencing artifact, a later analysis dropped roughly 600 nucleotide sequences that were highly shared and had low generation probability. In a later analysis, a clonal expansion index was calculated for each public chain from normalized within-repertoire ranks of inferred template counts. Generation probabilities in a later analysis came from a VDJ recombination model fitted to out-of-frame rearrangements, and those results were checked against IGoR. In a later analysis, hypergeometric tests were used to score TCR-TCR, TCR-HLA and TCR-CMV co-occurrence, with a repertoire-size bias correction applied to TCR pairs. In a later analysis, false discovery rates were estimated by permuting HLA or CMV assignments 20 times. In a later analysis, co-occurring TCRs were grouped using DBSCAN, and TCRdist sequence similarity was added for clustering within HLA-allele-positive subsets. For co-occurrence clustering, repertoires with fewer than 30,000 or more than 120,000 public chains were excluded, along with 5 or 6 repertoires with anomalous nucleotide sharing. Entries here come from immuneACCESS through TCRdb and include only in-frame sequences with V and J called. Some clones fail to appear in such tables; in the studies checked, an unresolved V gene covers under half of the shortfall, and the cause of the remainder is unknown. V and J calls and clone size are given by that table; D and trimming were obtained from the DNA. Across this sample there are about 180,000 clones, with roughly 79% seen only once. 2.5% to 3.5% of the sample is held by the ten biggest clonotypes.

The receptor's source is a woman aged 45-59 years in good health and CMV-seropositive. Rearrangement joined TRBV5-1 to TRBJ2-5; the junction holds 11 bases that match TRBD2. The source material was PBMCs. The base sequence is TGCGCCAGCAGCTTGGCGGGACTAGCGGAAGAGACCCAGTACTTC. The encoded protein is CASSLAGLAEETQYF.